One sample yielded the 20 T cell receptor beta chains listed below, sequenced in a study of blood T cell repertoires in COVID-19. Generated by immunoSEQ multiplex PCR, the TCRdb table keeps only in-frame clones and is missing some. The data hold approximately 300,000 clones, with 90% observed a single time. The sample taken for sequencing was peripheral blood. These receptors originate from a woman in her thirties with COVID-19, enrolled during active disease.

J is TRBJ1-2 and V is TRBV19; 9 bases fit TRBD1. Germline CDR1 reads LNHDA; CDR2 reads SQIVND (reference sequence). This CDR3 is 15 amino acids long. Trimming removed 1 base from V and 6 bases from J; junction bases left unmatched: 6. CDR3 sequence: CASSIGGQGTDGYTF. CDR3 coding DNA: TGTGCCAGTAGTATAGGGGGACAGGGAACGGATGGCTACACCTTC.

The J gene is TRBJ1-5, the V gene TRBV19; D might be TRBD1 (6 bases). V was pared by 0 bases and J by 6 bases, with 12 bases between. This CDR3 comprises 15 residues. CDR1 and CDR2 (germline): LNHDA, SQIVND (reference sequence). CDR3 sequence reads: CASSIEGQGSQPQHF. As DNA, the CDR3 is TGTGCCAGTAGTATAGAAGGGCAGGGGAGTCAGCCCCAGCATTTT.

The chain uses TRBV6-2 or TRBV6-3 and TRBJ1-1, with D unclear. The germline gives CDR1 MNHEY, CDR2 SVGEGT. V shed 2 bases and J shed 1 base, with 11 bases lying between them. CDR3 size: 15 residues. CDR3 nucleotides: TGTGCCAGCAGTTACGGAGGTCAACCGAACACTGAAGCTTTCTTT. Amino acids: CASSYGGQPNTEAFF.

The chain links TRBV4-2 to TRBJ2-7; TRBD1 is a possible D gene (6 bases). The CDR3 totals 17 residues. Trimming removed 4 bases from V and 0 bases from J, with 19 bases in between. CDR1 is LGHNA, CDR2 YNFKEQ, per germline. CDR3 sequence: CASSPTRGGRTSYEQYF. CDR3 bases: TGTGCCAGCAGCCCTACCAGGGGCGGCAGGACCTCCTACGAGCAGTACTTC.

The V call is TRBV27, the J call TRBJ2-3; D is perhaps TRBD2 (6 bases). V lost 5 bases to trimming and J lost 4 bases, with 13 bases between them. Germline CDR1 and CDR2: MNHEY and SMNVEV (reference sequence). The CDR3 totals 14 residues. CDR3 sequence reads: CASSPARGSDTQYF. CDR3 in DNA: TGTGCCAGCAGTCCCGCTCGGGGGTCAGATACGCAGTATTTT.

The rearrangement uses TRBV5-1 and TRBJ1-5; 8 bases align to TRBD1. Germline V gene data show CDR1 as SGHRS and CDR2 as YFSETQ. Trimming at V came to 4 bases and at J to 9 bases, leaving 6 bases not matched to a gene. The CDR3 is 13 amino acids. The CDR3 reads CASSQTGDRPQHF. CDR3 DNA sequence: TGCGCCAGCAGCCAGACAGGGGATCGGCCCCAGCATTTT.

This clone was recorded once. This rearrangement joins TRBV4-3 to TRBJ2-2; D gene uncertain. This CDR3 comprises 15 residues. In germline, CDR1 is LGHNA, CDR2 YSLEER. The V and J ends lost 0 bases and 6 bases respectively, with 11 bases between them. Here the CDR3 DNA reads TGCGCCAGCAGCCAAGATGGCTCCTCGCCCGGGGAGCTGTTTTTT. It is translated as CASSQDGSSPGELFF.

The chain combines TRBV19 with TRBJ1-1; D is perhaps TRBD1 (5 bases). The CDR3 has 14 amino acids. V lost 7 bases, J lost 0 bases, and 12 bases lay in between. Germline CDR1 is LNHDA and CDR2 is SQIVND (reference sequence). The CDR3 region is CASTQGQLNTEAFF. Here the CDR3 DNA reads TGTGCCAGTACCCAGGGCCAACTGAACACTGAAGCTTTCTTT.

The CDR3 DNA follows: TGTGCCAGCAGTCGGGGACTAGCGCGGGAGCAGTACTTC. Its protein is CASSRGLAREQYF. This chain links TRBV28 with TRBJ2-7; TRBD2 matches at 10 bases. The CDR3 has 13 amino acids. Germline CDR1 is MDHEN and CDR2 is SYDVKM. J was trimmed by 7 bases and V by 5 bases; bases with no gene match: 5.

This sequence joins TRBV5-4 and TRBJ2-2, with 7 bases matching TRBD2. The junction had 7 bases not matched to a gene; V was cut back by 0 bases and J by 5 bases. The CDR3 contains 16 residues. Germline assignment: CDR1 SGHNT and CDR2 YYREEE (reference sequence). CDR3 loop: CASSLGLTAGTGELFF. CDR3 sequence (DNA): TGTGCCAGCAGCTTGGGGTTGACAGCGGGGACCGGGGAGCTGTTTTTT.

The J gene is TRBJ2-1, the V gene TRBV28, with 8 bases matching TRBD2. Germline V gives CDR1 MDHEN, CDR2 SYDVKM. The V segment lost 4 bases and the J segment 2 bases; nucleotides outside the gene matches: 4. The CDR3 spans 15 residues. The CDR3 loop is CASSWELAAYNEQFF. In nucleotides, the CDR3 is TGTGCCAGCAGTTGGGAACTAGCGGCCTACAATGAGCAGTTCTTC.

The genes are TRBV7-3 and TRBJ2-1; 9 bases line up with TRBD1. Looked up from germline, CDR1 is SGHTA and CDR2 is FQGTGA. The ends lost 4 bases at V and 7 bases at J; junction bases unmatched: 14. This CDR3 region has 17 residues. CDR3 in amino acids: CASSSSQGASWLNEQFF. For the CDR3, the DNA is TGTGCCAGCAGCTCCTCACAGGGGGCTAGTTGGTTGAATGAGCAGTTCTTC.

The gene calls are TRBV6-5 and TRBJ2-1; D unclear. The CDR3 has 12 amino acids. Germline-derived CDR1 and CDR2 are MNHEY and SVGAGI. V was trimmed by 8 bases and J by 10 bases, leaving 15 bases between them. CDR3 region: CASPNGLEEQFF. The DNA for the CDR3 is TGTGCCAGCCCCAACGGCCTAGAGGAGCAGTTCTTC.

The CDR3 loop reads CAWSDPPRVQEQYF. For the CDR3, the DNA is TGTGCCTGGAGTGACCCCCCCAGGGTTCAAGAGCAGTACTTC. The chain employs TRBV30 and TRBJ2-7, with a weak D call TRBD1 (5 bases). From germline, CDR1 is GTSNPN and CDR2 SVGIG (reference sequence). V was trimmed by 1 base and J by 7 bases, leaving 17 bases between them. This CDR3 has 14 residues. Full variable domain (missing parts from reference TRBV30 and TRBJ2-7): SQTIHQWPATLVQPVGSPLSLECTVEGTSNPNLYWYRQAAGRGLQLLFYSVGIGQISSEVPQNLSASRPQDRQFILSSKKLLLSDSGFYLCAWSDPPRVQEQYFGPGTRLTVT.

This sequence joins TRBV19 and TRBJ2-6; possible D gene TRBD1, 6 bases. Germline CDR1 is LNHDA and CDR2 is SQIVND (reference sequence). The V and J ends lost 1 base and 2 bases respectively, with 12 bases between them. This CDR3 comprises 17 residues. Written as DNA, the CDR3 is TGTGCCAGTAGTATAGCCAGGGGAGTTACTGGGGCCAACGTCCTGACTTTC. This encodes CASSIARGVTGANVLTF.

The CDR3 nucleotides read TGTGCCACCAGTGGGGGCAGGACAGCCTACAATGAGCAGTTCTTC. Amino acid sequence: CATSGGRTAYNEQFF. V is TRBV24-1 and J is TRBJ2-1; D is possibly TRBD1 (6 bases). Trimming shortened V by 5 bases and J by 2 bases, and 12 bases separated the two germline ends. Germline CDR1 is KGHDR and CDR2 is SFDVKD. The length of the CDR3 is 15 residues.

The J gene is TRBJ1-2, the V gene TRBV11-2, with 9 nucleotides matching TRBD1. The CDR3 covers 14 residues. V was clipped by 5 bases and J by 4 bases; unmatched bases: 5. The V gene's germline CDR1 is SGHAT and CDR2 FQNNGV. CDR3 DNA: TGTGCCAGCAGCCTTGGGACAGGGATCTATGGCTACACCTTC. Translated: CASSLGTGIYGYTF.

J is TRBJ1-3 and V is TRBV13; 7 bases agree with TRBD1. The CDR3 consists of 14 residues. Germline assignment: CDR1 PRHDT and CDR2 FYEKMQ (reference sequence). Losses at the gene ends were 8 bases for V and 0 bases for J; bases not matched to a gene: 4. CDR3 protein: CASSDRSSGNTIYF. The CDR3 nucleotides read TGTGCCAGCTCGGACAGGAGCTCTGGAAACACCATATATTTT.

The chain employs TRBV27 and TRBJ2-7, with 7 bases identical to TRBD2. Germline trimming cut 1 base from V and 7 bases from J; bases unmatched to any gene: 10. The CDR3 sequence is 15 residues long. The germline V gene has CDR1 MNHEY and CDR2 SMNVEV (reference sequence). The CDR3 is CASSLWGGEVEEQYF. CDR3 nucleotides: TGTGCCAGCAGTTTATGGGGGGGGGAGGTGGAAGAGCAGTACTTC.

This rearrangement joins TRBV9 to TRBJ2-2; D remains ambiguous. Germline V gene sequence: CDR1 SGDLS, CDR2 YYNGEE. V was shortened by 0 bases and J by 4 bases, with 10 bases between the two germline ends. The CDR3 loop spans 15 amino acids. DNA for the CDR3: TGTGCCAGCAGCGTAGTTAGCTACGGCACCGGGGAGCTGTTTTTT. Translated, it gives CASSVVSYGTGELFF.